A single sample gave rise to the 9 T cell receptor beta chains below, sequenced in a study of tumor-infiltrating lymphocytes in primary liver carcinoma. Investigators took RNA and DNA out together from approximately 22-30 mg of unsorted bulk tissue. A primer in the constant region served to generate TCR beta cDNA from approximately 500 ng of total RNA. Researchers made the TCR beta libraries by running three nested multiplex PCR rounds with slightly modified ARM-PCR. Rounds one and two of PCR, each of 9 to 11 cycles, were primed with TRBV1-TRBV30 forward primers and a C-beta reverse primer. TCRdb passed the multiplex PCR reads through MiXCR, listing each CDR3 protein once. The data hold some 190,000 distinct CDR3 sequences, with 85% observed a single time. Sequenced: tumor tissue from primary liver carcinoma. Receptor source: a man aged 35-49 years with primary liver carcinoma and hepatitis B virus infection.

The chain's CDR3 is CASTRGSAIKEPQHF. CDR3 DNA sequence: TGTGCCAGCACGCGGGGCAGCGCAATAAAAGAGCCCCAGCATTTT. The chain joins TRBV12-3 or TRBV12-4 to TRBJ1-5; possibly TRBD1 for D (5 bases). This CDR3 region has 15 residues. V dropped 7 bases and J dropped 8 bases, with 21 bases sitting between them.

This clonotype appeared once. A single base separates this from a much larger clone, so it may be a read error. This chain joins TRBV7-9 and TRBJ2-2, with 7 bases aligning to TRBD1. The CDR3 runs 15 residues. From germline, CDR1 is SEHNR and CDR2 FQNEAQ (reference sequence). CDR3 region: CARSLGTEKTGELFF. CDR3 nucleotide sequence: TGTGCCAGGAGCTTAGGGACAGAAAAAACCGGGGAGCTGTTTTTT.

Points on this clonotype: The junction differs from germline at one of its ends, possibly a read error. This sequence joins TRBV11-2 and TRBJ2-5; D is perhaps TRBD2 (5 bases). Germline lookup yields CDR1 SGHAT and CDR2 FQNNGV. The length of the CDR3 is 15 residues. As DNA, the CDR3 is TGTACCATCAGTCGTTGGACTGGTCCCGCGGAGACCCATTACTTC. Translated: CTISRWTGPAETHYF.

The rearrangement joins TRBV18 to TRBJ2-7; 7 nucleotides align to TRBD2. Germline V gene sequence: CDR1 KGHSH, CDR2 LQKENI. The CDR3 spans 14 residues. The trim removed 6 bases at V and 3 bases at J, leaving 8 bases unmatched. The CDR3, as DNA: TGTGCCAGCTCCGGAGCGGGATGGAACTACGAGCAGTACTTC. Protein sequence: CASSGAGWNYEQYF. The full variable domain, rest sourced from reference TRBV18 and TRBJ2-7, is NAGVMQNPRHLVRRRGQEARLRCSPMKGHSHVYWYRQLPEEGLKFMVYLQKENIIDESGMPKERFSAEFPKEGPSILRIQQVVRGDSAAYFCASSGAGWNYEQYFGPGTRLTVT.

As for this clonotype: One end of the junction varies from germline; a read error may be responsible. The chain has TRBV6-1 and TRBJ2-3; TRBD2 agrees at 9 bases. The CDR3 spans 14 residues. CDR1 is MNHNS, CDR2 SASEGT, per germline. CDR3 nucleotide sequence: TGTGTCAGCAGTGACACTAGCGGGCCAGATACGCAGTATTTT. This translates into CVSSDTSGPDTQYF.

Comment on this clonotype: The final CDR3 position lacks the conserved phenylalanine or tryptophan, pointing to a likely read error. The chain carries TRBV11-2 and TRBJ2-1; TRBD2 is a possible D gene (6 bases). Germline lookup yields CDR1 SGHAT and CDR2 FQNNGV. The CDR3 has 17 amino acids. The CDR3 loop reads CAGSLDRGGKAYNEQFL. CDR3 DNA: TGTGCCGGCAGCTTAGATCGGGGCGGGAAGGCCTACAATGAGCAGTTCCTC.

As to this clonotype: In this CDR3 the conserved last residue, phenylalanine or tryptophan, is missing, so a read error is likely. V gene TRBV5-1 combines with J gene TRBJ2-7; weak D call: TRBD1 (6 bases). The CDR3 consists of 13 residues. Trimming removed 4 bases at V and 6 bases at J, with 14 bases between. Germline V gives CDR1 SGHRS, CDR2 YFSETQ. CDR3 sequence: CASSAGTGREQYI. In DNA form, the CDR3 reads TGCGCCAGCAGCGCCGGAACAGGGCGCGAGCAGTACATC.

Turning to this clonotype: This is likely a read error, given that the CDR3 carries no conserved phenylalanine or tryptophan at its end. The chain employs TRBV6-6 and TRBJ1-5; D gene ambiguous. The CDR3 has 14 residues. Germline values: CDR1 MNHNY, CDR2 SVGAGI (reference sequence). Trimming cost V 2 bases and J 5 bases, with 10 bases left between them. CDR3 nucleotide sequence: TGTGCCAGCAGTTACGAGGCAAGGGATCAGCCCCAGCATATT. Translated: CASSYEARDQPQHI.

The V gene is TRBV6-5, the J gene TRBJ1-2; 8 bases fit TRBD1. J gave up 8 bases and V 7 bases, and 9 bases lay outside the gene matches. The CDR3 is made up of 13 amino acids. The germline V gene encodes CDR1 MNHEY and CDR2 SVGAGI. CDR3 in amino acids: CASIPQGAVGYTF. The CDR3, as DNA: TGTGCCAGCATCCCTCAGGGGGCGGTCGGCTACACCTTC.